This record concerns one TCR beta chain sequence. What it binds is not known. Germline values: CDR1 LGHNA, CDR2 YSLEER. This CDR3 contains 14 residues. The V gene lost 0 bases and the J gene lost 3 bases, with 7 bases spanning the gap. The data were taken from a study of Ad26.COV2.S vaccination and SARS-CoV-2 variants. Points from the study as a whole: Reported findings describe substantial breadth in spike-specific CD8+ and CD4+ T cell responses following vaccination.

The protocol was immunoSEQ multiplex PCR, while the TCRdb copy is restricted to in-frame clones and leaves out a portion. This table has about 100,000 clones, around 80% appearing once. This sequence originates from a human donor who had recovered from COVID-19. The rearrangement uses TRBV4-3 and TRBJ2-3; D is unresolved. This material consisted of peripheral blood, taken after recovery from COVID-19. CDR3 sequence: CASSQDVGTDTQYF. In DNA, the CDR3 is TGCGCCAGCAGCCAAGATGTGGGGACAGATACGCAGTATTTT.